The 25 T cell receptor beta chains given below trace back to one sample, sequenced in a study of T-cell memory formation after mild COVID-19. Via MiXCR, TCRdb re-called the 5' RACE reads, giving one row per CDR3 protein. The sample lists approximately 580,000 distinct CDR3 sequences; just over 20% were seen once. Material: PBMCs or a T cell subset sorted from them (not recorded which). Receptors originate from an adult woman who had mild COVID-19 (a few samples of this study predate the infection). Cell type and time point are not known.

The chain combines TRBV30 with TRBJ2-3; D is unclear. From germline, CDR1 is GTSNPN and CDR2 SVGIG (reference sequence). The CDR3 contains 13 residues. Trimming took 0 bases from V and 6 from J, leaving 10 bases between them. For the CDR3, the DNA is TGTGCCTGGAGTGTACAGACTTCCGATACGCAGTATTTT. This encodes CAWSVQTSDTQYF.

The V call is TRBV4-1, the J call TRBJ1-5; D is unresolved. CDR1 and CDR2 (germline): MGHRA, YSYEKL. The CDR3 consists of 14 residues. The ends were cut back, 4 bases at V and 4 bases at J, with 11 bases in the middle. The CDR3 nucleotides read TGCGCCAGCAGCCCGGATATGGGGAATCAGCCCCAGCATTTT. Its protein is CASSPDMGNQPQHF.

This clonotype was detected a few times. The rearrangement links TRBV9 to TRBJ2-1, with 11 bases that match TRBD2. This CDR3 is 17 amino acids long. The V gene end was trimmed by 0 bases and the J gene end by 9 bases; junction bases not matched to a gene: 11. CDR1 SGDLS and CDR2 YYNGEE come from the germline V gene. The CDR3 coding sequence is TGTGCCAGCAGCGTAGCGGAACTAGCGGGGGCCTCAGGTGAGCAGTTCTTC. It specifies CASSVAELAGASGEQFF.

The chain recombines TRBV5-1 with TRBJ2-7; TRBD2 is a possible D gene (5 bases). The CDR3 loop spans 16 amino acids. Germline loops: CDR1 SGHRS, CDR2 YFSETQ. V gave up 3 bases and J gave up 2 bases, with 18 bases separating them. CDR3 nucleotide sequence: TGCGCCAGCAGCTCCGGACTCGTCGGGTCAACCTACGAGCAGTACTTC. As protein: CASSSGLVGSTYEQYF.

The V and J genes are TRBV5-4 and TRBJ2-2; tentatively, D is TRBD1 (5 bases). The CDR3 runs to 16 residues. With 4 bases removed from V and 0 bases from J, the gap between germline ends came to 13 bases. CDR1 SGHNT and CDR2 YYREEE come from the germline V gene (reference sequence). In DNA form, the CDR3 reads TGTGCCAGCAGCCTTCGAGGACATTCGAACACCGGGGAGCTGTTTTTT. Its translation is CASSLRGHSNTGELFF.

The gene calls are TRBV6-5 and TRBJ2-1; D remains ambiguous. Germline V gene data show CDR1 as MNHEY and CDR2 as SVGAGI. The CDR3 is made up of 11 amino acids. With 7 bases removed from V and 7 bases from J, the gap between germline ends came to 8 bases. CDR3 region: CASILGNEQFF. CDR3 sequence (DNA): TGTGCCAGCATCTTAGGAAATGAGCAGTTCTTC.

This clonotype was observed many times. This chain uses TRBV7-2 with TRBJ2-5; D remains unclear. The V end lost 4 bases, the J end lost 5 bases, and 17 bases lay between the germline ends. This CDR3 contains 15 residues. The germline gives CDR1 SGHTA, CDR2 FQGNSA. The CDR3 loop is CASSSAGLLGETQYF. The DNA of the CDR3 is TGTGCCAGCAGCTCCGCCGGCCTCCTGGGGGAGACCCAGTACTTC. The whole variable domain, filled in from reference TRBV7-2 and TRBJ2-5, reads GAGVSQSPSNKVTEKGKDVELRCDPISGHTALYWYRQSLGQGLEFLIYFQGNSAPDKSGLPSDRFSAERTGGSVSTLTIQRTQQEDSAVYLCASSSAGLLGETQYFGPGTRLLVL.

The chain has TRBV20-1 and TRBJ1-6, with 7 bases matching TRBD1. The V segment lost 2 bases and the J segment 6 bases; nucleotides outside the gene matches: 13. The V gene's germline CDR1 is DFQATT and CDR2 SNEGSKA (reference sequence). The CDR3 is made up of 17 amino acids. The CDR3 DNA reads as TGCAGTGCTAGAAAAACTTCCGGGACAGCTTTTAATTCACCCCTCCACTTT. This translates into CSARKTSGTAFNSPLHF.

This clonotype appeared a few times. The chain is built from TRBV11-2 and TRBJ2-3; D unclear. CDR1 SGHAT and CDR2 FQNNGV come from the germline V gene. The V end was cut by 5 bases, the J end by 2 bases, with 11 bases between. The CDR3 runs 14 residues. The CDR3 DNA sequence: TGTGCCAGCAGCCGCCGACCGATCACAGATACGCAGTATTTT. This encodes CASSRRPITDTQYF.

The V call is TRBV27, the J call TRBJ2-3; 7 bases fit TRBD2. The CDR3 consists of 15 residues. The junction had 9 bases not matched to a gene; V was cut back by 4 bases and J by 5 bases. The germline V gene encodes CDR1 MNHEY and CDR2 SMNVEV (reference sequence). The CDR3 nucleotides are TGTGCCAGCAGTTCAGGACTAGTTCATCTAGATACGCAGTATTTT. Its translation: CASSSGLVHLDTQYF.

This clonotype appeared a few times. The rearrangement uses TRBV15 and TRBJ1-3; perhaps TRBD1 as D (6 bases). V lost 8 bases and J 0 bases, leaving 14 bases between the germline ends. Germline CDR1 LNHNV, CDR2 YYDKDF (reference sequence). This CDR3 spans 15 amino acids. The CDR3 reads CATSPGVGSGNTIYF. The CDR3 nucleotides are TGTGCCACCTCTCCAGGGGTGGGCTCTGGAAACACCATATATTTT.

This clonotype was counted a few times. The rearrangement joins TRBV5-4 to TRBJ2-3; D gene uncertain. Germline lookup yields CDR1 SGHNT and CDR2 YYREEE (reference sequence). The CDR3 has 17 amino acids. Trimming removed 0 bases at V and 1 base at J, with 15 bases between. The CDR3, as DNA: TGTGCCAGCAGCTTGGACTTGTCGCGGAGACGCACAGATACGCAGTATTTT. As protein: CASSLDLSRRRTDTQYF.

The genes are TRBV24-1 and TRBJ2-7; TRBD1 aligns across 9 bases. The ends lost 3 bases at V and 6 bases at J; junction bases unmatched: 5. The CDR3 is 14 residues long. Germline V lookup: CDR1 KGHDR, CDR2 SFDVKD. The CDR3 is CATSDLRQGGEQYF. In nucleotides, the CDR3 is TGTGCCACCAGTGATCTCCGACAGGGGGGCGAGCAGTACTTC.

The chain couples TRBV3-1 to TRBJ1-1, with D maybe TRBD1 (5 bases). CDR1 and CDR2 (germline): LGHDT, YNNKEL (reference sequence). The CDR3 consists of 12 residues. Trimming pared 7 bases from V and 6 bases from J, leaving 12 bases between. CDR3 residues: CASTGLKAEAFF. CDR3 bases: TGTGCCAGCACAGGGCTGAAGGCTGAAGCTTTCTTT.

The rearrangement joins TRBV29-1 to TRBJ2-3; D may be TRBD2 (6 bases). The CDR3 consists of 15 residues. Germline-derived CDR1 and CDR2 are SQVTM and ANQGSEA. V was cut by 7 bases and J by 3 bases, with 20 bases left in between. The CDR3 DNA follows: TGCAGCGCTCGCCTGACTGGCGGGACTACAGATACGCAGTATTTT. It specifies CSARLTGGTTDTQYF.

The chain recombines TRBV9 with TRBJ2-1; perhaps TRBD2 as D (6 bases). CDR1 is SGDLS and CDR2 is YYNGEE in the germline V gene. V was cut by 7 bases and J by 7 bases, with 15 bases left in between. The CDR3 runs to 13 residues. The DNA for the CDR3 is TGTGCCAGCTCCAGTGGGAGCGGGAATGAGCAGTTCTTC. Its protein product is CASSSGSGNEQFF. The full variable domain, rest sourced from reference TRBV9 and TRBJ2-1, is DSGVTQTPKHLITATGQRVTLRCSPRSGDLSVYWYQQSLDQGLQFLIQYYNGEERAKGNILERFSAQQFPDLHSELNLSSLELGDSALYFCASSSGSGNEQFFGPGTRLTVL.

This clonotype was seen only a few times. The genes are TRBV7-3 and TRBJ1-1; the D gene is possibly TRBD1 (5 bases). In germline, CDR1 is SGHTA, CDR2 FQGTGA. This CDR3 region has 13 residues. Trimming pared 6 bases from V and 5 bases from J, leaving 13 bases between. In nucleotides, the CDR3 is TGTGCCAGCAGGTCTCAAGGGGTTACTGAAGCTTTCTTT. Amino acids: CASRSQGVTEAFF.

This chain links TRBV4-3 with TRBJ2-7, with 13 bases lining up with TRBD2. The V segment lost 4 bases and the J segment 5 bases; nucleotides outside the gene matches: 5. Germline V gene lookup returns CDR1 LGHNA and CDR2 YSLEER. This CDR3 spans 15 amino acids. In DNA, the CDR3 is TGCGCCAGCAGCCGGGGACTAGCGGGAACCCACGAGCAGTACTTC. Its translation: CASSRGLAGTHEQYF.

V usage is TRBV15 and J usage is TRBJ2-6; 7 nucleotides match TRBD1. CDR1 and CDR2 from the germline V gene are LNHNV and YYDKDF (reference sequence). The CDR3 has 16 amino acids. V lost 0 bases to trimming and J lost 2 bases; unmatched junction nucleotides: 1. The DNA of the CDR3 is TGTGCCACCAGCAGAGAAGGGGGCCCTGGGGCCAACGTCCTGACTTTC. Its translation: CATSREGGPGANVLTF. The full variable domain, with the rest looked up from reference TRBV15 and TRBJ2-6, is DAMVIQNPRYQVTQFGKPVTLSCSQTLNHNVMYWYQQKSSQAPKLLFHYYDKDFNNEADTPDNFQSRRPNTSFCFLDIRSPGLGDTAMYLCATSREGGPGANVLTFGAGSRLTVL.

CDR3 sequence: CASSLQGANSYEQYF. The CDR3 nucleotides read TGTGCCAGCAGCTTACAGGGGGCAAACTCCTACGAGCAGTACTTC. The rearrangement links TRBV5-6 to TRBJ2-7, with 9 bases that match TRBD1. V lost 2 bases and J lost 0; bases outside the gene matches: 3. This CDR3 contains 15 residues. The V gene's germline CDR1 is SGHDT and CDR2 YYEEEE.

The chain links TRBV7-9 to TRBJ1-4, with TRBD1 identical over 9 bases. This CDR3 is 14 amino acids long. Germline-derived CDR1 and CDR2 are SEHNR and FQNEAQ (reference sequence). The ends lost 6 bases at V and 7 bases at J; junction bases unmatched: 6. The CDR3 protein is CASSTGQGSEKLFF. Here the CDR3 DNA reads TGTGCCAGCAGTACGGGACAGGGAAGTGAAAAACTGTTTTTT.

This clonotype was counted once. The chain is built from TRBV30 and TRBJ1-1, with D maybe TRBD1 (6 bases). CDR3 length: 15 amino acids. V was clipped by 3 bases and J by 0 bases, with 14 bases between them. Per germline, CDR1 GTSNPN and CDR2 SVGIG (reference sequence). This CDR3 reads CAWRGRTVLNTEAFF. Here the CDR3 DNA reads TGTGCCTGGAGGGGACGGACAGTCCTGAACACTGAAGCTTTCTTT.

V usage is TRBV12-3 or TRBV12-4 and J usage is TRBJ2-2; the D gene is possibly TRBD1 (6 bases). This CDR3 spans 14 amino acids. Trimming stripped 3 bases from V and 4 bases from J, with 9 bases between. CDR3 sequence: CASSFQGITGELFF. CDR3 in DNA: TGTGCCAGCAGTTTTCAGGGGATCACCGGGGAGCTGTTTTTT.

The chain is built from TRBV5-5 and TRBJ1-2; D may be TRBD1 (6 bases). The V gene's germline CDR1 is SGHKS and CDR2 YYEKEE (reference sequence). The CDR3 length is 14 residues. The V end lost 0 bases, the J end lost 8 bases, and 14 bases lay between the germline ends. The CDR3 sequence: CASSLALGAQGYTF. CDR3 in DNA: TGTGCCAGCAGCTTGGCCCTGGGGGCTCAAGGCTACACCTTC.

The CDR3 spells CASSPGQGPGETQYF. In nucleotides, the CDR3 is TGTGCCAGCTCTCCCGGACAGGGACCGGGAGAGACCCAGTACTTC. The chain has TRBV6-4 and TRBJ2-5, with TRBD1 matching over 8 bases. V shed 8 bases and J 4 bases; nucleotides not matched to a gene: 12. Per the germline V gene, CDR1 is MRHNA and CDR2 is SNTAGT. The CDR3 consists of 15 residues.